This is a list of T cell receptor beta chains from one sample in a study of cytomegalovirus exposure and HLA in healthy donors. Repertoires were generated with immunoSEQ multiplex PCR, while TCRdb's copy carries only in-frame clones and drops some. Of approximately 110,000 clones listed, 75% to 80% are singletons. Sequenced input: PBMCs. The receptors shown here come from a man between 40 and 49 years old in good health and CMV-seronegative. The conserved cysteine and the conserved F or W are not part of the CDR3 here. Only some rows state a clone size, as once, few, many or a class for expanded clones.

clone size	V gene	J gene	CDR3 protein
.	TRBV7-2	TRBJ1-5	ASSSRGFSNQPQH
few	TRBV5-1	TRBJ2-2	ASSLWGPGAVTGELF
.	TRBV11-2	TRBJ1-6	ASSPTGTSTNNSPLH
once	TRBV30	TRBJ1-6	AWSSLNSPLH
.	TRBV2	TRBJ2-1	ASSDAGLAGEYEQF
.	TRBV25-1	TRBJ2-3	ASSEYRGGTDTQY
.	TRBV6-1	TRBJ2-7	ASSRGAAYEQY
.	TRBV14	TRBJ1-6	ASSIKGAPLH
few	TRBV19	TRBJ2-1	ASRELRNNEQF
once	TRBV28	TRBJ2-7	ASGITSSYEQY
.	TRBV20-1	TRBJ1-2	SAQRDNFI
.	TRBV11-1	TRBJ2-7	ASSLRGDHYEQY
.	TRBV12-5	TRBJ2-2	ASGLGQGSSTGELF
once	TRBV4-3	TRBJ2-7	ASSQDHARQEQY
.	TRBV9	TRBJ2-7	ASSVAGSSSYEQY
.	TRBV5-1	TRBJ2-1	ASSLNRANEQF
.	TRBV15	TRBJ1-5	ATSRDLGLGQPQH
.	TRBV11-2	TRBJ1-2	ASNGHQGSAYGYT
.	TRBV30	TRBJ2-7	AWRRGQVWEQY
once	TRBV9	TRBJ2-2	ASSVARGGIGTGELF
.	TRBV11-3	TRBJ2-2	ASSLDAGGFGELF
.	TRBV4-3	TRBJ1-1	ASSQTLNTEAF
once	TRBV5-4	TRBJ2-7	ASSLTGISYEQY
.	TRBV2	TRBJ1-3	ASRLGTGSGGNTIY
.	TRBV7-3	TRBJ2-1	ASRLTSGSYNEQF
.	TRBV7-9	TRBJ2-2	ASSSTGDHGELF
.	TRBV11-1	TRBJ2-5	ASSPRGGAGETQY
.	TRBV4-3	TRBJ1-3	ASSQEWGQFSGNTIY
.	TRBV9	TRBJ2-3	ASSVNVGSTDTQY
.	TRBV6-4	TRBJ1-1	ASSVRGGTEAF
.	TRBV5-4	TRBJ2-1	ASSSFQGPNEQF
few	TRBV19	TRBJ2-4	ASSPGGGPKNIQY
few	TRBV11-3	TRBJ2-7	ASSKGLSYEQY
.	TRBV6-5	TRBJ1-2	ASSNRANYGYT
.	TRBV6-6	TRBJ2-7	ASSDLGGFGEQY
.	TRBV27	TRBJ1-5	ASSLGPGYSNQPQH
.	TRBV7-2	TRBJ1-1	ASSSDGGTEAF
.	TRBV6-5	TRBJ1-1	ASSYTRAGVKEF
.	TRBV7-9	TRBJ1-4	ASSPRSGWATNEKLF
.	TRBV5-8	TRBJ2-5	ASCDRGRLQETQY
.	TRBV7-9	TRBJ2-5	ASTFLREAQETQY
.	TRBV19	TRBJ1-1	ASSVGQRNTEAF
.	TRBV4-1	TRBJ2-2	ASSRSRDSLNTGELF
.	TRBV30	TRBJ1-2	AWRIQGAPGYT
once	TRBV9	TRBJ1-4	ASSARTGGEKLF
.	TRBV5-3	TRBJ1-6	ARSLVGQDNSPLH
once	TRBV7-2	TRBJ1-6	ASSIQPPGANSPLH
.	TRBV28	TRBJ1-4	ASGLRVGGEKLF
.	TRBV30	TRBJ1-1	AWSVLGRGPEAF
.	TRBV19	TRBJ2-7	ASSIDLSRGYEQY
few	TRBV7-2	TRBJ1-2	ASSLGRAGDGYT
.	TRBV28	TRBJ1-2	ASTLTGTRGGYT
.	TRBV27	TRBJ1-5	ASGRKQGFGQPQH
.	TRBV5-1	TRBJ2-6	ASSRQTGANVLT
few	TRBV5-1	TRBJ1-1	ASSLGVMNTEAF